This TCR beta chain derives from a study of blood T cell repertoires in COVID-19. The V segment lost 3 bases and the J segment 3 bases; nucleotides outside the gene matches: 3. The CDR3 loop spans 15 amino acids. Germline lookup yields CDR1 LGHDT and CDR2 YNNKEL (reference sequence). Libraries were prepared by immunoSEQ multiplex PCR; TCRdb keeps only in-frame clonotypes and omits some of them. The sample lists tens of thousands of clones, 88% occurring once. This sequence was found in a human donor in a cohort sampled during active COVID-19. V gene TRBV3-1 (or the pseudogene TRBV3-2) combines with J gene TRBJ2-7; 12 nucleotides match TRBD2. Sequencing was carried out using peripheral blood. The CDR3 DNA reads TGTGCCAGCAGCCACCGGACTAGCGGGGTCTACGAGCAGTACTTC. This translates into CASSHRTSGVYEQYF.